This T cell receptor beta chain was recovered during a study of cytomegalovirus exposure and HLA in healthy donors. Study as a whole: A prior analysis found roughly 100 million unique TCR beta sequences from 170 million or so T cells. Within an early data release were approximately 85 million unique TCRs drawn from HLA-typed donors. Study results and limitations: Later analysis placed DRB1 highest and HLA-C lowest in TCR association rates, which differed by HLA locus. Cytomegalovirus association was listed for 150 to 200 TCR beta chains.

Concerning this clone itself: Its antigen is unidentified. The junction and the germline gene differ at one end; a read error may be behind it.

Primers included in the PCR were 60 Vbeta and 13 Jbeta primers. Measured with immunoSEQ multiplex PCR; TCRdb has only the in-frame clones, and not every one. Of about 170,000 clones detected, approximately 80% appear once; the ten largest clones hold roughly 0.69%. Germline V gene sequence: CDR1 SEHNR, CDR2 FQNEAQ (reference sequence). This CDR3 spans 14 amino acids. Sequencing input: PBMCs. The TCR was taken from a young woman in good health and CMV-seronegative. The rearrangement joins TRBV7-9 to TRBJ1-2; D remains ambiguous. The CDR3 DNA reads TGTTCCAGCAGCTTAGCGGCCCCATCCTATGGCTACACCTTC. This sequence encodes CSSSLAAPSYGYTF.